The clone carrying this TCR beta chain was counted at least ten times. V gave up 3 bases and J gave up 1 base; unmatched junction bases: 6. The CDR3 is 16 residues long. Combining iRepertoire HTBI primers with Arm-PCR of CDR3 regions, the authors built TCR beta libraries. MiXCR, run by TCRdb on the multiplex PCR reads, gives a single entry per CDR3 protein. This table holds hundreds of thousands of distinct CDR3 sequences, 14% to 15% found once. Time point specified: newly diagnosed GD, antithyroid drugs for less than 3 months. PBMCs were the source of the RNA used for TCR sequencing. This record belongs to a study of regulatory T cells in long-lasting Graves disease. The same data also went into a second study, on T cells in Graves' hyperthyroidism and ophthalmopathy.

The chain joins TRBV12-3 or TRBV12-4 to TRBJ2-7; 10 bases are shared with TRBD2. Sample: peripheral blood mononuclear cells (PBMCs), taken at new diagnosis, from a patient treated with antithyroid drugs. This receptor was obtained from a woman in her thirties or forties with Graves disease. The CDR3: CASSLWPLAGSYEQYF. In DNA, the CDR3 is TGTGCCAGCAGTTTGTGGCCACTAGCGGGATCCTACGAGCAGTACTTC.